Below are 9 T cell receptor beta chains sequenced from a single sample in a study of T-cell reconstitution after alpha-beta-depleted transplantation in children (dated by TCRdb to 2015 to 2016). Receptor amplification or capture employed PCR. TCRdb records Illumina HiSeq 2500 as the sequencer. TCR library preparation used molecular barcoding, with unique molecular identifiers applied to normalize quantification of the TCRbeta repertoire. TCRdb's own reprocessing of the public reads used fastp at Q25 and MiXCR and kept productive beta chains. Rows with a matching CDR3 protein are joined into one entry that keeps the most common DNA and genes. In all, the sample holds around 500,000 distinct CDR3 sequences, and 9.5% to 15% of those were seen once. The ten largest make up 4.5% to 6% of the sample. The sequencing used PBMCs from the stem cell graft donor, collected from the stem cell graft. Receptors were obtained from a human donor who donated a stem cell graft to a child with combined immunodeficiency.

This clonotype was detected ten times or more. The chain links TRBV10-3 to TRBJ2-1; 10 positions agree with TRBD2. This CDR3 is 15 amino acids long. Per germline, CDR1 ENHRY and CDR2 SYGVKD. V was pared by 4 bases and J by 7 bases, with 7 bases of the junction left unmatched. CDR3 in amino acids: CAISASSGSRNEQFF. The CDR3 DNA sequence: TGTGCCATCAGTGCGTCTAGCGGGAGTAGAAATGAGCAGTTCTTC.

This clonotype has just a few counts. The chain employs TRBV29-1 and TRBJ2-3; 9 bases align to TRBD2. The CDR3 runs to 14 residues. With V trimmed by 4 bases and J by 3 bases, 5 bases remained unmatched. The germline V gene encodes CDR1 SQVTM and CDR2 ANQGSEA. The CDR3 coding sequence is TGCAGCGTTGCCAGCGGGGGGCCTACAGATACGCAGTATTTT. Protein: CSVASGGPTDTQYF.

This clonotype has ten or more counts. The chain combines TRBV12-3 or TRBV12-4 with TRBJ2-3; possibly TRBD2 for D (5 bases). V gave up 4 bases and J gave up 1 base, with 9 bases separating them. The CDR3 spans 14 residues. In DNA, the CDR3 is TGTGCCAGCAGTTCACTAGGAGGCACAGATACGCAGTATTTT. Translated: CASSSLGGTDTQYF.

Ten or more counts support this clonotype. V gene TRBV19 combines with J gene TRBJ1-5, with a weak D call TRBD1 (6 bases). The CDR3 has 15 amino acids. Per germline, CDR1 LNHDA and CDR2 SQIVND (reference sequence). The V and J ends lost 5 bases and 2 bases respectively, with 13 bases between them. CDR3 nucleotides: TGTGCCAGTAGTGCCAACAGGGCGGGCAATCAGCCCCAGCATTTT. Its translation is CASSANRAGNQPQHF.

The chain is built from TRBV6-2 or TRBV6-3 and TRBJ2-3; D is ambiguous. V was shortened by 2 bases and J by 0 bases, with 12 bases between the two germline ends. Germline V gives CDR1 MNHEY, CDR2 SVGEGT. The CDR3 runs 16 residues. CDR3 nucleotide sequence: TGTGCCAGCAGTTACCCGGAACTGCGTAGCACAGATACGCAGTATTTT. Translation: CASSYPELRSTDTQYF.

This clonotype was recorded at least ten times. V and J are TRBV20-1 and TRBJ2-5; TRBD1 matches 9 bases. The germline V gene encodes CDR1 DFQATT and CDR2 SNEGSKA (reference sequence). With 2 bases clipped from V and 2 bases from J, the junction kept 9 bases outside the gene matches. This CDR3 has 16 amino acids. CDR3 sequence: CSARPGTGILQETQYF. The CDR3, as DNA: TGCAGTGCTAGACCCGGGACAGGGATATTACAAGAGACCCAGTACTTC.

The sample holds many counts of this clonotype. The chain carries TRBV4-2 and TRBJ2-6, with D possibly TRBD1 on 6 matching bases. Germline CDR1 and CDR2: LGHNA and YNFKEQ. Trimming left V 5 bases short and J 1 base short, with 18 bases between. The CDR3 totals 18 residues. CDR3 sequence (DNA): TGTGCCAGCAGCTCAAGCCGGGACACGGGGTCTGGGGCCAACGTCCTGACTTTC. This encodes CASSSSRDTGSGANVLTF.

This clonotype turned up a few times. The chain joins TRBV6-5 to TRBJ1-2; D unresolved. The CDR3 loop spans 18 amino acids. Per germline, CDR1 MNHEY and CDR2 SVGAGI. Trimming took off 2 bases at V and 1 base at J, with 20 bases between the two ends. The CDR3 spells CASSYLSGGRLNNYGYTF. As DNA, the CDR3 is TGTGCCAGCAGTTACCTCAGTGGCGGGCGACTAAATAACTATGGCTACACCTTC.

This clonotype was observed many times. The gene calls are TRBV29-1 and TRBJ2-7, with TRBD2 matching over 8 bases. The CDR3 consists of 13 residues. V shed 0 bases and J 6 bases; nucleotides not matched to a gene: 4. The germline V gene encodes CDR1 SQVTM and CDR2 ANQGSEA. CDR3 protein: CSVEDQREFEQYF. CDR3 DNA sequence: TGCAGCGTTGAAGATCAGCGGGAGTTCGAGCAGTACTTC.